These 7 T cell receptor beta chains were sequenced from one sample in a study of blood T cell repertoires in COVID-19. Clones were sequenced by immunoSEQ multiplex PCR, and TCRdb holds only the in-frame ones, with some missing. The profile shows about 300,000 clones, approximately 84% of them singletons. Source material: peripheral blood. These receptors were taken from a human donor with COVID-19, enrolled during active disease. The donor label of this sample is uncertain.

The rearrangement joins TRBV27 to TRBJ1-1; 10 nucleotides agree with TRBD1. Germline values: CDR1 MNHEY, CDR2 SMNVEV (reference sequence). The length of the CDR3 is 14 residues. Trimming took 6 bases from V and 5 from J; bases not matched to a gene: 6. In DNA form, the CDR3 reads TGTGCCAGCAGGACGACAGGGGGCCTGACTGAAGCTTTCTTT. Translation gives CASRTTGGLTEAFF.

This clone was picked up many times. The rearrangement links TRBV30 to TRBJ2-5; 8 bases are shared with TRBD2. The CDR3 loop spans 14 amino acids. The junction had 8 bases not matched to a gene; V was cut back by 4 bases and J by 4 bases. CDR1 is GTSNPN and CDR2 is SVGIG in the germline V gene (reference sequence). The CDR3 sequence: CAWNREGPRETQYF. CDR3 in DNA: TGTGCCTGGAACCGGGAGGGCCCGCGAGAGACCCAGTACTTC.

The rearrangement joins TRBV27 to TRBJ1-3; 9 bases map to TRBD1. J was trimmed by 3 bases and V by 5 bases; bases with no gene match: 8. The CDR3 runs to 16 residues. CDR1 is MNHEY and CDR2 is SMNVEV in the germline V gene (reference sequence). DNA for the CDR3: TGTGCCAGCAGTCCCCGGACAGGGGCCGGTGGAAACACCATATATTTT. Translated, it gives CASSPRTGAGGNTIYF.

A few counts support this clone. This chain links TRBV9 with TRBJ1-1; 9 nucleotides line up with TRBD1. Germline CDR1 SGDLS, CDR2 YYNGEE. The CDR3 runs 16 residues. V lost 0 bases to trimming and J lost 1 base; unmatched junction nucleotides: 4. The CDR3 sequence: CASSVGPGQGNTEAFF. In nucleotides, the CDR3 is TGTGCCAGCAGCGTAGGTCCGGGACAGGGGAACACTGAAGCTTTCTTT.

The table lists this clone with a count of one. At one end, the junction sequence differs from germline, possibly due to a read error. The rearrangement joins TRBV6-5 to TRBJ1-1; 7 nucleotides line up with TRBD1. The CDR3 is 14 amino acids. From germline, CDR1 is MNHEY and CDR2 SVGAGI. For the CDR3, the DNA is TGTGCCAGCAGACACTCAGGGGGGAACACTGAGGCTTTCTTT. It translates to CASRHSGGNTEAFF.

About this clone: A much bigger clone sits one base away, suggesting this may be a read error. The chain couples TRBV5-1 to TRBJ1-2; tentatively, D is TRBD1 (5 bases). The CDR3 consists of 13 residues. V was pared by 0 bases and J by 9 bases, with 12 bases between. The germline V gene encodes CDR1 SGHRS and CDR2 YFSETQ. The CDR3 loop is CASSLAAGGSYTF. As DNA, the CDR3 is TGCGCCAGCAGCTTGGCGGCGGGGGGTAGCTACACCTTC.

The rearrangement links TRBV7-3 to TRBJ2-2, with D possibly TRBD1 on 5 matching bases. This CDR3 is 13 amino acids long. Germline V gene lookup returns CDR1 SGHTA and CDR2 FQGTGA. V was clipped by 0 bases and J by 6 bases, with 5 bases between them. The DNA for the CDR3 is TGTGCCAGCAGCTTAACAGGGGCCGGGGAGCTGTTTTTT. This sequence encodes CASSLTGAGELFF.